This T cell receptor (beta chain) originates from a study of regulatory T cells in long-lasting Graves disease (dated by TCRdb to about 2021). Regarding the study in general: In the newly diagnosed Graves' disease group, patients had been taking antithyroid drugs for less than 3 months. Peripheral blood TCR sequencing and RNA sequencing compared persistent Graves' disease patients with newly diagnosed Graves' disease patients. The study was conducted in China and was registered as a clinical trial. TCR sequencing covered 13 persistent and around 20 newly diagnosed Graves' disease patients, about 35 samples in total. Beyond this particular receptor, the publication reports: The small sample size was acknowledged by the authors as a limitation that may reduce accuracy. Persistent patients shared more public clonotypes among themselves (under 3,000) than newly diagnosed patients did (over 900). Because the primary lesion, thyroid tissue, could not be accessed, the study looked at peripheral blood alone. Preferential use of TRBV28, TRBJ1-2 and TRBJ2-5 was observed in persistent disease, whereas TRBV20-1 and TRBJ2-1 were favored in newly diagnosed disease. Compared with newly diagnosed patients, patients with persistent Graves' disease had lower TCR Shannon entropy and fewer highly expanded clones, which suggests clonal expansion. Sequencing and analysis were restricted to the TCR beta chain.

This clonotype was seen a few times. No antigen is known for it. No quality values exist for individual bases; no much larger clone is one base distant. Taken with the paper, the label for time point translates to: newly diagnosed GD, antithyroid drugs for less than 3 months. For both TCR sequencing and RNA sequencing, RNA was extracted from PBMCs in TRIzol. The diagnosis of Graves' disease was made according to American Thyroid Association guidelines. Patients for the study were recruited at an endocrinology department in Xi'an, China. Each patient gave 9 to 10 milliliters of peripheral blood, collected in an EDTA anticoagulant tube. Ficoll Paque Plus density gradient separation was used to isolate PBMCs, and no additional T cell sorting was done. RNA quality was checked with an Agilent 2100 Bioanalyzer and agarose gel, and concentration with a NanoDrop 2000. The library was made by multiplex PCR. Sequencer: Illumina HiSeq 4000. CDR3 regions were amplified by Arm-PCR with iRepertoire HTBI primers to construct TCR beta libraries. Before sequencing, the PCR products underwent gel purification. In the authors' own workflow: A total of roughly 58 TRBV and some 15 TRBJ segments were identified across samples and were used for gene usage analysis of CDR3 amino acid clonotypes. COPE and FqMerger were used to merge the filtered high-quality paired reads into contigs. BLAST was used to align contigs to IMGT TRBV, TRBD and TRBJ reference genes, with CDR3 defined following IMGT. Any clonotype with a frequency above 0.1% was counted as a highly expanded clone. Shannon entropy was used to measure repertoire diversity, and the Gini coefficient was used to measure V-J evenness. A clonotype found in more than one individual was treated as public. The raw public reads went through TCRdb reprocessing: fastp at Q25, MiXCR clone calling, in-frame beta chains kept. Duplicate CDR3 protein sequences are folded into a single record with the most common DNA and genes. TCRdb assigned the V and J calls; the authors' analysis was not used. For this sample there are 350,000 to 450,000 distinct CDR3 sequences; more than 12% appear just once. 15% to 20% of the sample goes to the ten largest clones.

The CDR3 runs 13 amino acids, cysteine and phenylalanine included. Only the CDR3 DNA is retained, 39 bases long and in frame from the first base. V loses 1 base of germline sequence and J loses 4 bases, and the interval between the two ends is 7 bases. The germline V gene sets CDR1 to SGHAT and CDR2 to FQNNGV. The data also belong to a second study, concerning T cells in Graves' hyperthyroidism and ophthalmopathy. As the second study states: Stable Graves' hyperthyroidism was defined as the absence of progression to ophthalmopathy over 18 months of follow-up. The hyperthyroidism patients were between 18 and 65 years old and newly diagnosed, with a disease duration of less than 2 months. The study excluded patients with uncontrolled infections, other autoimmune diseases, pregnancy or lactation. Diagnoses were based on clinical symptoms, serum thyroxine and TRAb, thyroid ultrasound and orbital computed tomography. For the first round of RT-PCR on the TCR CDR3, the HTBI primer set was used together with the Qiagen OneStep RT-PCR kit. Most expanded thyroid clonotypes (frequency above 0.001) were also detected in blood, a finding suggesting that blood repertoires may reflect thyroid immune responses. Ophthalmopathy was separated from stable hyperthyroidism by a 13 V-J signature model, with about 88% sensitivity and roughly 84% specificity obtained in cross-validation and 80%/75% obtained in testing. In validation, progression to ophthalmopathy was predicted by the model with nearly 71% sensitivity and just over 72% specificity, a median of approximately 6.5 months before onset. To identify distinguishing TCR V-J signatures, a discovery cohort of 90 to 100 patients was used, comprising 43 with Graves' ophthalmopathy and 57 with stable Graves' hyperthyroidism. Whether ophthalmopathy could be predicted prospectively was tested in an independent validation cohort made up of under 20 hyperthyroidism patients plus 17 patients who later progressed to ophthalmopathy. For training and testing, the roughly 100 patients in the discovery cohort were randomly divided in a 7:3 ratio. The study also compared thyroid tissue and blood T-cell repertoires from a handful of Graves' hyperthyroidism patients. Once sampling was done, hyperthyroidism patients were given methimazole at a starting dose of 30 mg daily, whereas ophthalmopathy patients were given high-dose intravenous methylprednisolone. A second multiplex PCR round built the libraries, followed by size selection and purification. Paired-end sequencing of the libraries was performed with 100 bp reads on an Illumina HiSeq2000. SOAPnuke was used to process the raw data, throwing out any read that contained adapters or uncalled bases, had a mean Phred below 15, or lacked an exact constant-primer or identifier match. COPE v1.2.5 was used to merge the high-quality paired reads, and each unique nucleotide sequence was defined as a clonotype. MiTCR v1.1 was used to align the clonotypes against IMGT TRBV, TRBD and TRBJ reference segments. Analysis was restricted to V-J combinations with a frequency above 0.0001, which covered 99.2% of repertoires. A TCS score was defined as the ratio of F50 (clonal expansion) to E x V (chaos), with BLOSUM62-based TCRdist applied between CDR3 peptides within each V-J. Welch's t-statistics and random forest reduced roughly 500 V-J features to about 12, which were used in a naive Bayes classifier (R e1071). No statistical method was used to set the sample size in advance, and investigators knew the group allocation. TCR Vbeta CDR3 sequencing of some 140 peripheral blood samples (43 ophthalmopathy, 75 to 85 hyperthyroidism and around 17 progressor patients) is reported in the paper.

The sample was peripheral blood mononuclear cells (PBMCs), taken at new diagnosis, from a patient treated with antithyroid drugs. This chain is built from TRBV11-2 and TRBJ2-5, and possibly TRBD1, on 6 matching bases. The sequence was collected from a woman aged 25 to 39 with Graves disease. Donor details come from another sample of the same person, matched by shared clones. The base sequence is TGTGCCAGCAGCTTAGTGACAGGAGAGACCCAGTACTTC. Translated, this is CASSLVTGETQYF.